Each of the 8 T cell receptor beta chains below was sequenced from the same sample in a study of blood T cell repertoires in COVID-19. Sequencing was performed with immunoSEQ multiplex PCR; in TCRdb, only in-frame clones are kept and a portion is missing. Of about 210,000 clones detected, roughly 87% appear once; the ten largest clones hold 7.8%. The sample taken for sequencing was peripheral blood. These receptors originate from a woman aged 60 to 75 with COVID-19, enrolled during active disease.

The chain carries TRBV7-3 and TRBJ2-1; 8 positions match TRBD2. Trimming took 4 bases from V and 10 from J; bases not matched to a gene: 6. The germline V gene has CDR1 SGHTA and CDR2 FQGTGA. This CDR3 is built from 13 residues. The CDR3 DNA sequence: TGTGCCAGCAGCTCAGCGGGAGCCAGGGAGCAGTTCTTC. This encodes CASSSAGAREQFF.

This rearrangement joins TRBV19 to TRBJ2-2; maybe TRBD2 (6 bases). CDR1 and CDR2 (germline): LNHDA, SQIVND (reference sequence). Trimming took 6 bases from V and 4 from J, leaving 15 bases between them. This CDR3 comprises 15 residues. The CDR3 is CASSTGGLGTGELFF. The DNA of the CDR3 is TGTGCCAGTAGCACCGGAGGGCTGGGCACCGGGGAGCTGTTTTTT.

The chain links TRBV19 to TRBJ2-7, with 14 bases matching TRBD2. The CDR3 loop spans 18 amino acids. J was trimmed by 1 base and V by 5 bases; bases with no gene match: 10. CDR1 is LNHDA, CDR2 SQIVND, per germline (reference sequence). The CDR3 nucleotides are TGTGCCAGTAGTGTTGCCGGGACTAGCGGGGGCTCGTCCTACGAGCAGTACGTC. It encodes CASSVAGTSGGSSYEQYV.

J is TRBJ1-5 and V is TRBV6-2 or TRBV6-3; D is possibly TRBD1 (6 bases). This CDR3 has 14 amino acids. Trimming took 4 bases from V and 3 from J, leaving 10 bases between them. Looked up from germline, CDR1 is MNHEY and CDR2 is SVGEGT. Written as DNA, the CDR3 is TGTGCCAGCAGTTCCGACAGGTTCAATCAGCCCCAGCATTTT. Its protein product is CASSSDRFNQPQHF.

CDR3: CASTHGGRSTDTQYF. The CDR3, as DNA: TGTGCCAGCACCCATGGGGGGAGGAGCACAGATACGCAGTATTTT. The V call is TRBV5-6, the J call TRBJ2-3; tentative D call: TRBD2 (6 bases). CDR1 SGHDT and CDR2 YYEEEE come from the germline V gene. This CDR3 comprises 15 residues. Trimming stripped 6 bases from V and 0 bases from J, with 14 bases between.

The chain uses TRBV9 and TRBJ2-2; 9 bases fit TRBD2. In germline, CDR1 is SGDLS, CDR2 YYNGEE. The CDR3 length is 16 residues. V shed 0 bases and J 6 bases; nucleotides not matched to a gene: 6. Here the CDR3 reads CASSVVGSGSPGELFF. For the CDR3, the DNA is TGTGCCAGCAGCGTAGTTGGTAGCGGGAGCCCCGGGGAGCTGTTTTTT.

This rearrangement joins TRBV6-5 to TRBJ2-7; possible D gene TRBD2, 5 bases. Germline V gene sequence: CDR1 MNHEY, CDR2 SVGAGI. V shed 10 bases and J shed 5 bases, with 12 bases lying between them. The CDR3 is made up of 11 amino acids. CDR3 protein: CATQEVHEQYF. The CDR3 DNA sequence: TGTGCCACCCAGGAGGTCCACGAGCAGTACTTC.

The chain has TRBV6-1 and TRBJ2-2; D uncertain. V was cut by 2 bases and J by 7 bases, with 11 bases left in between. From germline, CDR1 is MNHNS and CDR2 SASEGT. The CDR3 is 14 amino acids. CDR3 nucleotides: TGTGCCAGCAGTGAATTGTCTTGGAGCGGGGAGCTGTTTTTT. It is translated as CASSELSWSGELFF.